These 32 T cell receptor beta chains were all obtained from the same sample, sequenced in a study of response to subunit inactivated influenza vaccine. TCRdb fed the RT-PCR reads into MiXCR, producing one record per CDR3 protein. The table has 150,000 to 200,000 distinct CDR3 sequences, more than 10% seen once; the top ten hold 25% to 30%. In addition, the sample was reused for a study of T cells expressing NK-cell markers. Per that study: 5'RACE template switching with UMIs generated TCR beta cDNA.

The sequencing used CD8+ T cells sorted from PBMCs, collected 11 to 12 days after vaccination. The receptors were gathered from a man in his fifties who received an inactivated influenza vaccine.

The V gene is TRBV30, the J gene TRBJ1-1, with D unclear. Germline loops: CDR1 GTSNPN, CDR2 SVGIG (reference sequence). CDR3 length equals 12 residues. Trimming stripped 2 bases from V and 4 bases from J, with 8 bases between. For the CDR3, the DNA is TGTGCCTGGAGTCTCATCGGCACTGAAGCTTTCTTT. It specifies CAWSLIGTEAFF.

This clonotype came up a few times. The chain links TRBV4-2 to TRBJ2-1; 7 nucleotides agree with TRBD1. Germline loops: CDR1 LGHNA, CDR2 YNFKEQ. This CDR3 spans 15 amino acids. V dropped 6 bases and J dropped 5; count of bases not matched to a gene: 10. The CDR3 sequence is CASRPDRTGNNEQFF. Here the CDR3 DNA reads TGTGCCAGCAGACCGGACAGGACCGGGAACAATGAGCAGTTCTTC.

The chain employs TRBV9 and TRBJ2-2; unclear D gene. V shed 0 bases and J shed 14 bases, with 14 bases lying between them. Per germline, CDR1 SGDLS and CDR2 YYNGEE. The CDR3 covers 13 residues. The CDR3 nucleotides read TGTGCCAGCAGCGTAGAACTGTCAGCAGAACTGTTTTTT. Its protein is CASSVELSAELFF.

J is TRBJ1-1 and V is TRBV28, with a possible D match to TRBD1 (6 bases). V was cut by 3 bases and J by 6 bases, with 26 bases left in between. The CDR3 totals 18 residues. CDR1 is MDHEN and CDR2 is SYDVKM in the germline V gene. In nucleotides, the CDR3 is TGTGCCAGCAGTTTTGGAAGAAGGGGCTACAGGGCGTTTGCTGAAGCTTTCTTT. It yields the protein CASSFGRRGYRAFAEAFF.

The V gene is TRBV12-5, the J gene TRBJ2-1, with a weak D call TRBD2 (6 bases). CDR3 length: 13 residues. Germline V gene data show CDR1 as LGHNT and CDR2 as FRNRAP. V was shortened by 5 bases and J by 9 bases, with 14 bases between the two germline ends. CDR3 sequence (DNA): TGTGCTAGTGGTCCGGGACTTTTGTCTGAGCAGTTCTTC. Translated: CASGPGLLSEQFF.

This clonotype occurred a few times. The chain recombines TRBV7-9 with TRBJ2-1; a weak D match, TRBD1 (5 bases). Germline loops: CDR1 SEHNR, CDR2 FQNEAQ (reference sequence). The CDR3 covers 15 residues. Trimming cost V 3 bases and J 9 bases, with 18 bases left between them. The CDR3 nucleotides read TGTGCCAGCAGCTTGGCAGGGCCCCTTGTCGGTGAGCAGTTCTTC. Translated: CASSLAGPLVGEQFF.

This clonotype occurred a few times. The chain combines TRBV4-3 with TRBJ2-2, with a possible D match to TRBD1 (6 bases). CDR1 is LGHNA, CDR2 YSLEER, per germline. CDR3 length: 15 amino acids. V was shortened by 7 bases and J by 17 bases, with 29 bases between the two germline ends. The chain's CDR3 is CASTEEQGVPGERFF. The CDR3 coding sequence is TGCGCCAGCACAGAGGAACAGGGAGTCCCCGGGGAGCGTTTTTTT.

This clonotype was recorded a few times. The chain has TRBV28 and TRBJ2-1; 9 bases agree with TRBD2. The V gene end was trimmed by 6 bases and the J gene end by 4 bases; junction bases not matched to a gene: 13. Germline lookup yields CDR1 MDHEN and CDR2 SYDVKM. The CDR3 covers 17 residues. The CDR3 is CASRRSRGRGGYNEQFF. The CDR3, as DNA: TGTGCCAGCAGACGTAGCCGCGGGAGGGGGGGATACAATGAGCAGTTCTTC.

In this sample, this clonotype turned up a few times. V usage is TRBV28 and J usage is TRBJ2-1; D remains unclear. Germline CDR1 and CDR2: MDHEN and SYDVKM. CDR3 size: 13 residues. Trimming pared 3 bases from V and 4 bases from J, leaving 7 bases between. CDR3 sequence: CASSFDGYNEQFF. Written as DNA, the CDR3 is TGTGCCAGCAGTTTCGACGGGTACAATGAGCAGTTCTTC.

By sample fraction, this clonotype is medium-sized. V usage is TRBV12-3 or TRBV12-4 and J usage is TRBJ1-2; 8 bases align to TRBD1. This CDR3 is built from 15 residues. Losses at the gene ends were 2 bases for V and 4 bases for J; bases not matched to a gene: 6. CDR3 bases: TGTGCCAGCAGTTTATGGGACAGGACCTTCTATGGCTACACCTTC. Protein: CASSLWDRTFYGYTF.

Only a few counts were recorded for this clonotype. The chain recombines TRBV7-9 with TRBJ2-3; 7 positions agree with TRBD1. CDR1 is SEHNR, CDR2 FQNEAQ, per germline (reference sequence). There are 17 residues in the CDR3. V gave up 0 bases and J gave up 2 bases; unmatched junction bases: 8. CDR3 sequence reads: CASSLAKTGLHTDTQYF. The CDR3 DNA follows: TGTGCCAGCAGCTTAGCCAAGACAGGGCTTCACACAGATACGCAGTATTTT.

This clonotype appeared a few times. V and J are TRBV20-1 and TRBJ2-1; D is perhaps TRBD1 or TRBD2 (6 bases each). CDR3 size: 16 residues. Trimming removed 4 bases from V and 0 bases from J, with 16 bases in between. From germline, CDR1 is DFQATT and CDR2 SNEGSKA (reference sequence). For the CDR3, the DNA is TGCAGTGCTAACGACGTCGGGGGCTACTCCTACAATGAGCAGTTCTTC. Translation: CSANDVGGYSYNEQFF.

In this sample, this clonotype turned up many times. The chain is built from TRBV29-1 and TRBJ2-7; tentatively, D is TRBD2 (5 bases). Trimming removed 0 bases from V and 3 bases from J, with 9 bases in between. This CDR3 contains 13 residues. The germline V gene has CDR1 SQVTM and CDR2 ANQGSEA. The CDR3 nucleotides are TGCAGCGTTGAAGATAGCGATAACTACGAGCAGTACTTC. Its protein product is CSVEDSDNYEQYF.

The gene calls are TRBV6-2 or TRBV6-3 and TRBJ2-1; tentative D call: TRBD2 (5 bases). V lost 10 bases, J lost 8 bases, and 21 bases lay in between. This CDR3 has 14 residues. Germline values: CDR1 MNHEY, CDR2 SVGEGT. The CDR3 DNA follows: TGTGCCACCCACACTACTAGGGTCCGGGATGAGCAGTTCTTC. It yields the protein CATHTTRVRDEQFF.

In its sample, this clonotype was seen many times. The genes are TRBV29-1 and TRBJ2-1; 7 nucleotides match TRBD1. Germline CDR1 and CDR2: SQVTM and ANQGSEA. V lost 2 bases, J lost 6 bases, and 4 bases stayed unmatched. CDR3 length: 13 residues. CDR3 nucleotides: TGCAGCGTTGAAAAGGGGGCAAGCAATGAGCAGTTCTTC. Translating it yields CSVEKGASNEQFF.

The V gene is TRBV20-1, the J gene TRBJ2-7; 10 bases line up with TRBD2. Germline assignment: CDR1 DFQATT and CDR2 SNEGSKA (reference sequence). Losses at the gene ends were 0 bases for V and 4 bases for J; bases not matched to a gene: 3. The CDR3 length is 14 residues. The CDR3 DNA is TGCAGTGCTAGAGATTCTAGCGGGAGTTACGAGCAGTACTTC. Translation gives CSARDSSGSYEQYF.

This clonotype turned up a few times. The chain couples TRBV7-9 to TRBJ2-5; D not resolved. Germline V CDR1 and CDR2: SEHNR, FQNEAQ (reference sequence). V was pared by 7 bases and J by 0 bases, with 18 bases between. This CDR3 region has 16 residues. This chain's CDR3 is CASTEGVLPYQETQYF. CDR3 DNA: TGTGCCAGCACCGAAGGAGTGTTGCCGTACCAAGAGACCCAGTACTTC. The whole variable domain, filled in from reference TRBV7-9 and TRBJ2-5, reads DTGVSQNPRHKITKRGQNVTFRCDPISEHNRLYWYRQTLGQGPEFLTYFQNEAQLEKSRLLSDRFSAERPKGSFSTLEIQRTEQGDSAMYLCASTEGVLPYQETQYFGPGTRLLVL.

The J gene is TRBJ2-5, the V gene TRBV5-6; D tentatively fits TRBD1 or TRBD2 (5 bases each). The CDR3 has 16 amino acids. The germline V gene has CDR1 SGHDT and CDR2 YYEEEE. V was clipped by 5 bases and J by 4 bases, with 21 bases between them. CDR3 protein: CASSTGWIGALETQYF. The CDR3 DNA sequence: TGTGCCAGCAGTACCGGGTGGATCGGGGCGTTAGAGACCCAGTACTTC.

This chain links TRBV16 with TRBJ1-1, with 7 nucleotides matching TRBD1. After removal of 2 bases from V and 5 bases from J, the junction contained 5 bases not matched to a gene. CDR3 length equals 14 residues. The V gene's germline CDR1 is KGHSY and CDR2 FQNENV. The CDR3 nucleotides are TGTGCCAGCAGCCAACCACAGGGGTATACTGAAGCTTTCTTT. It is translated as CASSQPQGYTEAFF.

The CDR3: CASSYSANRGPYEQYF. The DNA for the CDR3 is TGTGCCAGCAGTTACTCCGCAAACAGGGGCCCCTACGAGCAGTACTTC. V usage is TRBV6-5 and J usage is TRBJ2-7; the match to TRBD1 covers 7 bases. This CDR3 is 16 amino acids long. CDR1 and CDR2 from the germline V gene are MNHEY and SVGAGI. V was pared by 0 bases and J by 2 bases, with 7 bases of the junction left unmatched.

The chain couples TRBV10-3 to TRBJ2-2; D may be TRBD1 (5 bases). This CDR3 is built from 16 residues. Trimming stripped 0 bases from V and 0 bases from J, with 8 bases between. The germline V gene encodes CDR1 ENHRY and CDR2 SYGVKD. The CDR3 DNA follows: TGTGCCATCAGTGAGTCTGTGGGGCCGAACACCGGGGAGCTGTTTTTT. As protein: CAISESVGPNTGELFF.

The V and J genes are TRBV4-2 and TRBJ2-5, with 10 bases identical to TRBD1. V was pared by 1 base and J by 1 base, with 0 bases of the junction left unmatched. The CDR3 sequence is 15 residues long. The V gene's germline CDR1 is LGHNA and CDR2 YNFKEQ. The CDR3 DNA reads TGTGCCAGCAGCCAAGGACAGGGGGCCCAAGAGACCCAGTACTTC. As protein: CASSQGQGAQETQYF.

The CDR3 DNA is TGTGCCAGCAGCTTAGAGGCGTACCAAGAGACCCAGTACTTC. Translation: CASSLEAYQETQYF. This chain uses TRBV7-8 with TRBJ2-5; D ambiguous. This CDR3 is built from 14 residues. CDR1 and CDR2 from the germline V gene are SGHVS and FQNEAQ. Trimming removed 1 base at V and 0 bases at J, with 6 bases between.

The CDR3 DNA is TGTGCCAGCAGCTTACCGGCCACCAGAAATGTGGATGAGCAGTTCTTC. Translated, it gives CASSLPATRNVDEQFF. The chain has TRBV7-8 and TRBJ2-1; D is unresolved. CDR1 is SGHVS, CDR2 FQNEAQ, per germline. The CDR3 is made up of 16 amino acids. V lost 2 bases to trimming and J lost 8 bases, with 19 bases between them. Drawing the rest from reference TRBV7-8 and TRBJ2-1, the complete variable domain is GAGVSQSPRYKVAKRGQDVALRCDPISGHVSLFWYQQALGQGPEFLTYFQNEAQLDKSGLPSDRFFAERPEGSVSTLKIQRTQQEDSAVYLCASSLPATRNVDEQFFGPGTRLTVL.

There are a few counts of this clonotype. This chain connects TRBV15 to TRBJ2-7; D is ambiguous. From germline, CDR1 is LNHNV and CDR2 YYDKDF (reference sequence). This CDR3 has 15 residues. V was clipped by 1 base and J by 3 bases, with 13 bases between them. The CDR3 protein is CATSRGGNKDYEQYF. The CDR3 nucleotides read TGTGCCACCAGCAGAGGTGGCAACAAGGACTACGAGCAGTACTTC. The complete variable domain, with remaining parts taken from reference TRBV15 and TRBJ2-7, reads DAMVIQNPRYQVTQFGKPVTLSCSQTLNHNVMYWYQQKSSQAPKLLFHYYDKDFNNEADTPDNFQSRRPNTSFCFLDIRSPGLGDTAMYLCATSRGGNKDYEQYFGPGTRLTVT.

This clonotype was seen a few times. The chain employs TRBV4-1 and TRBJ1-1; TRBD1 is a possible D gene (6 bases). The V gene lost 1 base and the J gene lost 4 bases, with 13 bases spanning the gap. Germline-derived CDR1 and CDR2 are MGHRA and YSYEKL. The CDR3 is made up of 15 amino acids. Here the CDR3 reads CASSQGSRGSTEAFF. CDR3 nucleotide sequence: TGCGCCAGCAGCCAAGGGTCCAGGGGTAGCACTGAAGCTTTCTTT.

There are a few counts of this clonotype. The chain links TRBV5-6 to TRBJ2-7; D is perhaps TRBD2 (6 bases). This CDR3 comprises 14 residues. Germline V gives CDR1 SGHDT, CDR2 YYEEEE. The V end was cut by 3 bases, the J end by 1 base, with 11 bases between. CDR3 bases: TGTGCCAGCAGCTATTCTAGCGCATCCTACGAGCAGTACTTC. Translation: CASSYSSASYEQYF.

The CDR3 coding sequence is TGTGCCAGCAGCCCCGGTATTTCATCTTATCGGCAGTTCTTC. Its translation is CASSPGISSYRQFF. This chain connects TRBV9 to TRBJ2-1; no clear D. Per germline, CDR1 SGDLS and CDR2 YYNGEE. V lost 4 bases and J 12 bases, leaving 20 bases between the germline ends. CDR3 length: 14 residues. Using reference TRBV9 and TRBJ2-1 for the parts outside the CDR3, the full variable domain is DSGVTQTPKHLITATGQRVTLRCSPRSGDLSVYWYQQSLDQGLQFLIQYYNGEERAKGNILERFSAQQFPDLHSELNLSSLELGDSALYFCASSPGISSYRQFFGPGTRLTVL.

Only one count was recorded for this clonotype. The V call is TRBV6-5, the J call TRBJ1-6; D is ambiguous. CDR1 and CDR2 (germline): MNHEY, SVGAGI. Trimming took off 5 bases at V and 7 bases at J, with 18 bases between the two ends. The CDR3 contains 16 residues. In DNA form, the CDR3 reads TGTGCCAGCAGTAACACAACGGAGGGATACAATTCACCCCTCCACTTT. Translation gives CASSNTTEGYNSPLHF.

This clonotype showed up just a few times. The J gene is TRBJ2-7, the V gene TRBV6-5; D call uncertain. The ends were cut back, 2 bases at V and 1 base at J, with 6 bases in the middle. CDR3 size: 13 residues. Per the germline V gene, CDR1 is MNHEY and CDR2 is SVGAGI. Here the CDR3 DNA reads TGTGCCAGCAGTTACGCACAGTCCTACGAGCAGTACTTC. It codes for CASSYAQSYEQYF.

The chain couples TRBV4-1 to TRBJ1-2, with 8 bases aligning to TRBD1. Trimming removed 0 bases from V and 5 bases from J; junction bases left unmatched: 5. The CDR3 extends over 15 amino acids. CDR1 MGHRA and CDR2 YSYEKL come from the germline V gene. The CDR3 region has the DNA TGCGCCAGCAGCCAAGAATACAGGGGGTCGTATGGCTACACCTTC. As protein: CASSQEYRGSYGYTF.

This clonotype was counted between two and nine times. The chain is built from TRBV21-1 and TRBJ2-1. TRBV21-1 is a documented pseudogene. CDR3 size: 14 residues. CDR3 sequence: CATTDRGSYNEQFF. CDR3 DNA: TGTGCCACCACTGACAGGGGCTCCTACAATGAGCAGTTCTTC.